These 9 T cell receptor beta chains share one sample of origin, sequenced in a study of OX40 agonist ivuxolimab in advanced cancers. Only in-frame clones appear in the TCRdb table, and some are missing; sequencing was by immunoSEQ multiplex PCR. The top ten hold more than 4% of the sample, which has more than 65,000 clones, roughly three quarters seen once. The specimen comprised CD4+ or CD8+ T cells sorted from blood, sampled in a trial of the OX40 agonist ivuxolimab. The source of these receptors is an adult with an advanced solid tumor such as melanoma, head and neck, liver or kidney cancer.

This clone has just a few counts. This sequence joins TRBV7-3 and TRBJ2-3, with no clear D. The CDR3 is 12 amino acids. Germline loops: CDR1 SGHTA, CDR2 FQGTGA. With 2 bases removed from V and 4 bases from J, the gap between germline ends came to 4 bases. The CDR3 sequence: CASSLPPDTQYF. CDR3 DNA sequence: TGTGCCAGCAGCTTACCCCCAGATACGCAGTATTTT.

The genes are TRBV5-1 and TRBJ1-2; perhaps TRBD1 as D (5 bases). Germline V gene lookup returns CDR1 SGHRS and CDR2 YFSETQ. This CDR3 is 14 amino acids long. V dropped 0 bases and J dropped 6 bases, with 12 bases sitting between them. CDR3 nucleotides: TGCGCCAGCAGCTTGGAGGGGCAAGATGATGGCTACACCTTC. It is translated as CASSLEGQDDGYTF.

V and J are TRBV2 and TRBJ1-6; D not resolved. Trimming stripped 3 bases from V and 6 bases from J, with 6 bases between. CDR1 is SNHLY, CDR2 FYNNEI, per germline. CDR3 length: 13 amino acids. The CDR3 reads CASSDTFNSPLHF. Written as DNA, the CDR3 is TGTGCCAGCAGTGACACGTTTAATTCACCCCTCCACTTT.

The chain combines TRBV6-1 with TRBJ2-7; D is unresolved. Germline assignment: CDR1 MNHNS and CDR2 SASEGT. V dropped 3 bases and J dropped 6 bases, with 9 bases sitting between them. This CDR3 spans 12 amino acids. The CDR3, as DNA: TGTGCCAGCAGTGACAGGCTGGGCGAGCAGTACTTC. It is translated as CASSDRLGEQYF.

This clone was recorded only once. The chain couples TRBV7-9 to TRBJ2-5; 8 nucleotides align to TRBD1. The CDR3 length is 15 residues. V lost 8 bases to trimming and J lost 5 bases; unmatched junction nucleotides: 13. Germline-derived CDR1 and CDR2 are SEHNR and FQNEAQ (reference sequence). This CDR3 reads CASSTGAGGGETQYF. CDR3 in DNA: TGTGCCAGCTCAACCGGGGCAGGGGGCGGCGAGACCCAGTACTTC.

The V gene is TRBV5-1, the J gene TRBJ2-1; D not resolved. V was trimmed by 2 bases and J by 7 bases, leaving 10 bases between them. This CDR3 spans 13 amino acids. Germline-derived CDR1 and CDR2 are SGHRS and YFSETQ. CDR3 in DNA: TGCGCCAGCAGCTTAGGTAGGCGGAATGAGCAGTTCTTC. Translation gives CASSLGRRNEQFF. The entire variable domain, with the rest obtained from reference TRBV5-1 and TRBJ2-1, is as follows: KAGVTQTPRYLIKTRGQQVTLSCSPISGHRSVSWYQQTPGQGLQFLFEYFSETQRNKGNFPGRFSGRQFSNSRSEMNVSTLELGDSALYLCASSLGRRNEQFFGPGTRLTVL.

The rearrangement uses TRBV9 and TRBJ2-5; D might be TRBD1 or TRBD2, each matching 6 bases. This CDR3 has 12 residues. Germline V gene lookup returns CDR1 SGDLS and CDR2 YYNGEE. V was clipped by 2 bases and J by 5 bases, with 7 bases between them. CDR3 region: CASSVGGETQYF. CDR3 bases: TGTGCCAGCAGCGTGGGGGGCGAGACCCAGTACTTC.

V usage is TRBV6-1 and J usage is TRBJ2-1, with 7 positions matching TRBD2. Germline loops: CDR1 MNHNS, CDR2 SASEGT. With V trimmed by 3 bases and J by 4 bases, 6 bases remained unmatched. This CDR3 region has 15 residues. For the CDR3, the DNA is TGTGCCAGCAGTGAGGAGAGCGGGAAATACAATGAGCAGTTCTTC. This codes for CASSEESGKYNEQFF.

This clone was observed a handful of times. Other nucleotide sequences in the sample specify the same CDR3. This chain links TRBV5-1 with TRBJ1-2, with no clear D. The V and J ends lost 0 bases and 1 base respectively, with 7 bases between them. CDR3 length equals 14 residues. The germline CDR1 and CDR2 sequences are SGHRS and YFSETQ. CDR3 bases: TGCGCCAGCAGCTTGGAATCGGTTAACTATGGCTACACCTTC. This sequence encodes CASSLESVNYGYTF.